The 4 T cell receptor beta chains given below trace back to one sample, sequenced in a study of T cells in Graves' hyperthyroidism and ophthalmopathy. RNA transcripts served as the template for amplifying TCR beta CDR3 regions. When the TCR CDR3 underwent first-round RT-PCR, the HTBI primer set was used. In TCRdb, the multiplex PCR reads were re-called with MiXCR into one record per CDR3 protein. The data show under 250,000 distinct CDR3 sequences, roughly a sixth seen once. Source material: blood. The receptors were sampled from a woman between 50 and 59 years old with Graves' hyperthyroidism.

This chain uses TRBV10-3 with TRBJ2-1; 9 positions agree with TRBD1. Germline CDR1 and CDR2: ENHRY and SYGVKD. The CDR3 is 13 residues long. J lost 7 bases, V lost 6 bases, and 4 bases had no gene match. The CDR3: CAIRGQGDNEQFF. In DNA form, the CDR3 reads TGTGCCATCAGGGGACAGGGCGATAATGAGCAGTTCTTC.

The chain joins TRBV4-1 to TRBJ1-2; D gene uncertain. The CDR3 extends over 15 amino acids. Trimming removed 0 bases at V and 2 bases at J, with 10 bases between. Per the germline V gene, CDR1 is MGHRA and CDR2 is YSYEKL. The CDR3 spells CASSQDRILNYGYTF. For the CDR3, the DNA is TGCGCCAGCAGCCAAGATAGGATCTTAAACTATGGCTACACCTTC.

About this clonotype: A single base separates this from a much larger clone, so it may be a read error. CDR3 in DNA: TGTGCCAGCAACTTAGACAGACAACGATACGAGCAGTACTTC. Protein product: CASNLDRQRYEQYF. This chain uses TRBV7-9 with TRBJ2-7; D might be TRBD1 (5 bases). Germline loops: CDR1 SEHNR, CDR2 FQNEAQ (reference sequence). There are 14 residues in the CDR3.

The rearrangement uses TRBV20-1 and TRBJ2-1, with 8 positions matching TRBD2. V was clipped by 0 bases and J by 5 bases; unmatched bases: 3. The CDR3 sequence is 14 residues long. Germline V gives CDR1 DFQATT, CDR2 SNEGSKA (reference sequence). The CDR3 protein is CSARDVLADNEQFF. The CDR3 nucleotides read TGCAGTGCTAGAGATGTACTAGCGGACAATGAGCAGTTCTTC.